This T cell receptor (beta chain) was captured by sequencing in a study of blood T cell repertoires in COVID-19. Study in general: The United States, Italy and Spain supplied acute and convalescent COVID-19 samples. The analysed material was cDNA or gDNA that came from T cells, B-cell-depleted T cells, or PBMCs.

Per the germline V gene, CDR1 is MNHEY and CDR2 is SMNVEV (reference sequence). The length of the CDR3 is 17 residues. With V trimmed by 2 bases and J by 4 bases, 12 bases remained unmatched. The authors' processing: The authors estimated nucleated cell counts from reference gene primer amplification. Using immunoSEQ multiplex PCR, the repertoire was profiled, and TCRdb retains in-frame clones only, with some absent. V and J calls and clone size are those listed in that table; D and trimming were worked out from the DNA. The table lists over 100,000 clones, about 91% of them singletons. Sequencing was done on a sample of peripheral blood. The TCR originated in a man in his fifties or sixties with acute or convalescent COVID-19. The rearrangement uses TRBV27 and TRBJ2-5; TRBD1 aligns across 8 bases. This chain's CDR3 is CASSLRAGGKFPETQYF. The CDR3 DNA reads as TGTGCCAGCAGTTTAAGGGCAGGGGGCAAGTTTCCAGAGACCCAGTACTTC.